These 23 T cell receptor beta chains were all obtained from the same sample, sequenced in a study of CD8 T cells in Susac syndrome. Random hexamers were used to reverse transcribe about 0.45 to 1 ug of RNA. MiXCR, applied by TCRdb to the immunoSEQ multiplex PCR reads, yields one record per CDR3 protein. The profile shows about 130,000 distinct CDR3 sequences, around 94% of them singletons. Material: CD4+ T cells from PBMCs. Receptors originate from a human donor in good health.

The chain is built from TRBV6-5 and TRBJ1-2; D not certain. The CDR3 sequence is 11 residues long. Germline V gene lookup returns CDR1 MNHEY and CDR2 SVGAGI. V was cut by 4 bases and J by 6 bases, with 6 bases left in between. CDR3 in amino acids: CASSSGNGYTF. As DNA, the CDR3 is TGTGCCAGCAGTTCCGGAAATGGCTACACCTTC.

The J gene is TRBJ1-3, the V gene TRBV20-1; 7 bases are shared with TRBD1. The CDR3 runs to 14 residues. Germline CDR1 DFQATT, CDR2 SNEGSKA (reference sequence). The CDR3 reads CSASGGANGNTIYF. The CDR3 DNA reads as TGCAGCGCCTCAGGGGGGGCTAATGGAAACACCATATATTTT.

The chain employs TRBV7-8 and TRBJ2-7; the match to TRBD1 covers 7 bases. Germline CDR1 SGHVS, CDR2 FQNEAQ. Trimming took 5 bases from V and 3 from J; bases not matched to a gene: 7. The CDR3 runs to 14 residues. CDR3 in DNA: TGTGCCAGCAGCCCTCGGGACAGAGACTACGAGCAGTACTTC. This gives the protein CASSPRDRDYEQYF.

The chain couples TRBV10-2 to TRBJ2-3; D unresolved. Germline CDR1 reads WSHSY; CDR2 reads SAAADI. This CDR3 spans 14 amino acids. Trimming removed 6 bases from V and 2 bases from J, with 12 bases in between. CDR3 protein: CASRPGHYTDTQYF. The CDR3 DNA reads TGCGCCAGCAGACCCGGGCACTACACAGATACGCAGTATTTT.

The chain couples TRBV9 to TRBJ1-2; perhaps TRBD1 as D (6 bases). Germline CDR1 is SGDLS and CDR2 is YYNGEE. Trimming took off 1 base at V and 12 bases at J, with 25 bases between the two ends. The CDR3 consists of 16 residues. The CDR3 DNA sequence: TGTGCCAGCAGCGTAACCGGGGGCGGAAGCGGGATTCGTAACACCTTC. Amino acid sequence: CASSVTGGGSGIRNTF.

The chain combines TRBV5-1 with TRBJ2-3, with D possibly being TRBD2 (6 bases). V lost 0 bases to trimming and J lost 5 bases, with 10 bases between them. CDR1 and CDR2 (germline): SGHRS, YFSETQ. This CDR3 is built from 14 residues. The CDR3 loop reads CASSLAEAGDTQYF. Written as DNA, the CDR3 is TGCGCCAGCAGCTTGGCCGAAGCGGGAGATACGCAGTATTTT.

The chain combines TRBV29-1 with TRBJ2-2; 10 nucleotides agree with TRBD1. This CDR3 is built from 16 residues. V dropped 7 bases and J dropped 0; count of bases not matched to a gene: 8. CDR1 and CDR2 from the germline V gene are SQVTM and ANQGSEA. The CDR3 region has the DNA TGCAGCGCGGGACAGGGGAATGAAGCGAACACCGGGGAGCTGTTTTTT. This encodes CSAGQGNEANTGELFF.

The genes are TRBV20-1 and TRBJ1-2; a possible D gene is TRBD1 (5 bases). CDR3 size: 14 residues. Germline V gene data show CDR1 as DFQATT and CDR2 as SNEGSKA (reference sequence). Trimming stripped 3 bases from V and 2 bases from J, with 13 bases between. The DNA for the CDR3 is TGCAGTGCTAGGCGGGACGGCGAAAACTATGGCTACACCTTC. Protein product: CSARRDGENYGYTF.

The CDR3 DNA reads TGTGCCACCAGTGATTTCGGACAGGGCGGGCAAGAGACCCAGTACTTC. This sequence encodes CATSDFGQGGQETQYF. The gene calls are TRBV24-1 and TRBJ2-5, with 8 bases that match TRBD1. Trimming at V came to 1 base and at J to 2 bases, leaving 5 bases not matched to a gene. The CDR3 runs to 16 residues. Germline-derived CDR1 and CDR2 are KGHDR and SFDVKD.

V usage is TRBV29-1 and J usage is TRBJ2-5; D might be TRBD2 (6 bases). The germline V and J ends were trimmed by 7 bases and 5 bases, with 14 bases remaining between them. The CDR3 runs to 12 residues. Looked up from germline, CDR1 is SQVTM and CDR2 is ANQGSEA. As DNA, the CDR3 is TGCAGCGGTAGGCGGGGCAGGGAGACCCAGTACTTC. The encoded protein is CSGRRGRETQYF. The whole variable domain, filled in from reference TRBV29-1 and TRBJ2-5, reads SAVISQKPSRDICQRGTSLTIQCQVDSQVTMMFWYRQQPGQSLTLIATANQGSEATYESGFVIDKFPISRPNLTFSTLTVSNMSPEDSSIYLCSGRRGRETQYFGPGTRLLVL.

The V call is TRBV20-1, the J call TRBJ2-7, with 10 nucleotides matching TRBD1. Germline CDR1 DFQATT, CDR2 SNEGSKA (reference sequence). CDR3 length: 14 amino acids. J gave up 3 bases and V 3 bases, and 5 bases lay outside the gene matches. CDR3 coding DNA: TGCAGTGCTAGCCGGACAGGGGGGATCTACGAGCAGTACTTC. It codes for CSASRTGGIYEQYF.

The chain has TRBV2 and TRBJ2-7, with D maybe TRBD1 (6 bases). The CDR3 spans 13 residues. Germline-derived CDR1 and CDR2 are SNHLY and FYNNEI. The V end lost 6 bases, the J end lost 4 bases, and 13 bases lay between the germline ends. The CDR3 is CASSRGQLYEQYF. The CDR3 DNA reads TGTGCCAGCAGCAGGGGACAACTTTACGAGCAGTACTTC.

CDR3 sequence (DNA): TGTGCCAGCAGCTTAGGGAATCAGCCCCAGCATTTT. Translation gives CASSLGNQPQHF. The chain recombines TRBV7-9 with TRBJ1-5; D ambiguous. The germline V gene encodes CDR1 SEHNR and CDR2 FQNEAQ (reference sequence). This CDR3 spans 12 amino acids. Between the trimmed V and J ends, which lost 1 base and 4 bases, there was a span of 2 bases. Full variable domain (remainder filled in from reference TRBV7-9 and TRBJ1-5): DTGVSQNPRHKITKRGQNVTFRCDPISEHNRLYWYRQTLGQGPEFLTYFQNEAQLEKSRLLSDRFSAERPKGSFSTLEIQRTEQGDSAMYLCASSLGNQPQHFGDGTRLSIL.

The chain couples TRBV29-1 to TRBJ1-1; no clear D. The V gene's germline CDR1 is SQVTM and CDR2 ANQGSEA. V dropped 2 bases and J dropped 1 base, with 5 bases sitting between them. CDR3 length: 12 amino acids. The CDR3 region is CSVEPGNTEAFF. CDR3 nucleotides: TGCAGCGTTGAACCCGGGAACACTGAAGCTTTCTTT. The complete variable domain, with remaining parts taken from reference TRBV29-1 and TRBJ1-1, reads SAVISQKPSRDICQRGTSLTIQCQVDSQVTMMFWYRQQPGQSLTLIATANQGSEATYESGFVIDKFPISRPNLTFSTLTVSNMSPEDSSIYLCSVEPGNTEAFFGQGTRLTVV.

CDR3 protein: CASRKGGMENEAFF. The CDR3 DNA reads as TGTGCCAGCAGAAAGGGGGGGATGGAGAATGAAGCTTTCTTT. The genes are TRBV3-1 and TRBJ1-1; a possible D gene is TRBD1 (6 bases). Germline CDR1 is LGHDT and CDR2 is YNNKEL (reference sequence). Trimming shortened V by 6 bases and J by 7 bases, and 18 bases separated the two germline ends. There are 14 residues in the CDR3.

This chain links TRBV30 with TRBJ2-7; maybe TRBD1 (6 bases). V dropped 4 bases and J dropped 0 bases, with 13 bases sitting between them. Germline V gene sequence: CDR1 GTSNPN, CDR2 SVGIG (reference sequence). This CDR3 has 14 amino acids. This CDR3 is CAWTRGTHSYEQYF. In nucleotides, the CDR3 is TGTGCCTGGACTAGGGGGACCCACTCCTACGAGCAGTACTTC.

This sequence joins TRBV5-6 and TRBJ1-2, with unresolved D. With 4 bases removed from V and 0 bases from J, the gap between germline ends came to 13 bases. CDR3 length equals 15 residues. CDR1 and CDR2 (germline): SGHDT, YYEEEE. CDR3 sequence (DNA): TGTGCCAGCAGCCGAATCCCGGGAACTAACTATGGCTACACCTTC. Protein product: CASSRIPGTNYGYTF.

The chain uses TRBV27 and TRBJ1-2; D is undetermined. The CDR3 runs to 13 residues. Germline assignment: CDR1 MNHEY and CDR2 SMNVEV (reference sequence). V dropped 2 bases and J dropped 2 bases, with 6 bases sitting between them. This CDR3 reads CASSLRVNYGYTF. Here the CDR3 DNA reads TGTGCCAGCAGTTTAAGGGTGAACTATGGCTACACCTTC.

The chain uses TRBV6-5 and TRBJ1-1; D unresolved. Germline V gives CDR1 MNHEY, CDR2 SVGAGI. The ends were cut back, 2 bases at V and 11 bases at J, with 15 bases in the middle. The CDR3 covers 13 residues. The CDR3 region is CASSYGSLRNAFF. The DNA of the CDR3 is TGTGCCAGCAGTTACGGGTCTCTAAGGAACGCTTTCTTT.

The rearrangement uses TRBV5-1 and TRBJ2-7; 10 positions match TRBD2. From germline, CDR1 is SGHRS and CDR2 YFSETQ. The V gene end was trimmed by 0 bases and the J gene end by 2 bases; junction bases not matched to a gene: 5. The CDR3 length is 16 residues. The chain's CDR3 is CASSLEAGGITYEQYF. The DNA for the CDR3 is TGCGCCAGCAGCTTGGAAGCGGGAGGGATTACCTACGAGCAGTACTTC.

This chain connects TRBV20-1 to TRBJ1-2; a possible D gene is TRBD1 (5 bases). The CDR3 sequence is 14 residues long. Looked up from germline, CDR1 is DFQATT and CDR2 is SNEGSKA (reference sequence). V lost 3 bases and J 3 bases, leaving 14 bases between the germline ends. The CDR3 is CSASRPGRYYGYTF. CDR3 DNA sequence: TGCAGTGCTAGTCGTCCAGGGAGGTACTATGGCTACACCTTC.

The chain uses TRBV20-1 and TRBJ2-5; D uncertain. Germline V gives CDR1 DFQATT, CDR2 SNEGSKA (reference sequence). The V and J ends lost 1 base and 5 bases respectively, with 8 bases between them. This CDR3 spans 12 amino acids. As DNA, the CDR3 is TGCAGTGCTAGAGGTTTGGTGGAGACCCAGTACTTC. This translates into CSARGLVETQYF.

As DNA, the CDR3 is TGCAGCGGTGACCTAGCAGAAGAGACCCAGTACTTC. It yields the protein CSGDLAEETQYF. The genes are TRBV29-1 and TRBJ2-5; possible D gene TRBD2, 5 bases. V shed 7 bases and J shed 3 bases, with 12 bases lying between them. Looked up from germline, CDR1 is SQVTM and CDR2 is ANQGSEA. The length of the CDR3 is 12 residues.